These T cell receptor beta chains were read from a single sample in a study of blood T cell repertoires in COVID-19. Profiling relied on immunoSEQ multiplex PCR, and the TCRdb table lists in-frame clones only, not all of them. The table has some 200,000 clones, about four fifths seen once; the top ten hold about 1.3%. The sample comprised PBMCs or T cells enriched from blood (not recorded which). The source of these receptors is a woman in her forties with acute COVID-19. CDR3s include the opening cysteine and the closing phenylalanine or tryptophan.

CDR3,V,J
CSVCLGGTSTDTQYF,TRBV29-1,TRBJ2-3
CASSPPGGAYEQYF,TRBV4-2,TRBJ2-7
CASSYDGSTDTQYF,TRBV6-5,TRBJ2-3
CASSSDSSGPLYGYTF,TRBV27,TRBJ1-2
CASRLAGPNEQFF,TRBV13,TRBJ2-1
CASSLGQVVTQYF,TRBV5-6,TRBJ2-5
CASSGSQGRGAKNIQYF,TRBV9,TRBJ2-4
CSVVAGGVYNEQFF,TRBV29-1,TRBJ2-1
CASSVRGQQPQHF,TRBV7-2,TRBJ1-5
CASSYGQRSPLHF,TRBV3-1/TRBV3-2,TRBJ1-6
CASSPRQEQFF,TRBV23-1,TRBJ2-1
CASSLGLEGYEQYF,TRBV16,TRBJ2-7
CATSGKGGSNQPQHF,TRBV24-1,TRBJ1-5
CASSDSGGGYNEQFF,TRBV6-1,TRBJ2-1
CASTSGGGIYGYTF,TRBV4-2,TRBJ1-2
CAGEGPTGELFF,TRBV28,TRBJ2-2
CAWSTGGQPYGYTF,TRBV30,TRBJ1-2
CATSDSRGADTGELFF,TRBV24-1,TRBJ2-2
CASNLGSDTQYF,TRBV7-9,TRBJ2-3
CASSPARTGGKNTEAFF,TRBV18,TRBJ1-1
CASSSQGADEKLFF,TRBV5-1,TRBJ1-4
CAWSVPTGFYGYTF,TRBV30,TRBJ1-2
CSVEPGSTDTQYF,TRBV29-1,TRBJ2-3